These T cell receptor beta chains were read from a single sample in a study of T cell responses to AZD1222 COVID-19 vaccine. Profiled with immunoSEQ multiplex PCR; TCRdb holds only in-frame clones, not every one. The sample holds about 140,000 clones; 90% are singletons and the top ten take about 3%. The sequenced sample was peripheral blood, obtained on day 0 of AZD1222 vaccination. These receptors were taken from an adult in good health. The CDR3 runs from the conserved cysteine through the conserved F or W. The D gene is left open where the match is weak. Expanded clones are given a class, and other clones once, few, many or no size at all.

-	TRBV18	TRBJ2-5	-	TGTGCCAGCTCAGCGATCGGAGAGACCCAGTACTTC	CASSAIGETQYF
-	TRBV30	TRBJ1-2	TRBD1	TGTGCCTGGAGTGCACCAGGGGGGATTGGCTACACCTTC	CAWSAPGGIGYTF
-	TRBV6-5	TRBJ2-1	TRBD1	TGTGCCAGCAGCCTCGCCAGGGGGCATGGCAATGAGCAGTTCTTC	CASSLARGHGNEQFF
-	TRBV19	TRBJ1-5	TRBD1	TGTGCCAGTAGTACCTCGGGACAGTATCTGCCCCAGCATTTT	CASSTSGQYLPQHF
-	TRBV27	TRBJ1-2	TRBD1	TGTGCCAGCAGTTTTGCAGGGGGAAACTATGGCTACACCTTC	CASSFAGGNYGYTF
once	TRBV6-2/TRBV6-3	TRBJ2-7	TRBD1	TGTGCCAGCAGTTACTCATGGGACAGTTCCTACGAGCAGTACTTC	CASSYSWDSSYEQYF
-	TRBV28	TRBJ2-3	TRBD2	TGTGCCAGCAGTTTCCTAGCGGGAACAGATACGCAGTATTTT	CASSFLAGTDTQYF
-	TRBV24-1	TRBJ2-1	TRBD1	TGTGCCACCAGTGACCCAGGGGGCGCGATGATGGCAGCCGAGCAGTTCTTC	CATSDPGGAMMAAEQFF
-	TRBV5-4	TRBJ1-1	-	TGTGCCAGCAGCTTGGGACACCTGAACACTGAAGCTTTCTTT	CASSLGHLNTEAFF
-	TRBV12-3/TRBV12-4	TRBJ2-7	-	TGTGCCAGCAGTTTAGCGGGGGGCGAGCAGTACTTC	CASSLAGGEQYF
-	TRBV25-1	TRBJ1-2	-	TGTGCCAGCAGTGCCGGGACAATTACTAACTATGGCTACACCTTC	CASSAGTITNYGYTF
once	TRBV9	TRBJ1-2	-	TGTGCCAGCAGCGTAGGGTTAGAGAGGGGGTATGGCTACACCTTC	CASSVGLERGYGYTF
-	TRBV5-4	TRBJ2-5	TRBD2	TGTGCCAGCAGCCAGAGGACTAGCGGGGGGGTTCAAGAGACCCAGTACTTC	CASSQRTSGGVQETQYF
-	TRBV7-3	TRBJ2-1	TRBD2	TGTGCCAGCAACGATGGACTAGCATTCAGTGAGCAGTTCTTC	CASNDGLAFSEQFF
-	TRBV4-1	TRBJ2-7	-	TGCGCCAGCAGCAAGACAGGTAGCCCCTCTCTTTTCTACGAGCAGTACTTC	CASSKTGSPSLFYEQYF
-	TRBV6-1	TRBJ1-4	-	TGTGCCAGCAGCGAAGGGACCGTAAAGCTGGGACTGTTTTTT	CASSEGTVKLGLFF
-	TRBV29-1	TRBJ1-3	-	TGCAGCGTTGAAATTCCAACCTCTGGAAACACCATATATTTT	CSVEIPTSGNTIYF
-	TRBV6-2/TRBV6-3	TRBJ2-2	-	TGTGCCAGCAGTTCTCCTTCGGTGGGGGGCGATCGAAGTAAGCTGTTTTTT	CASSSPSVGGDRSKLFF
-	TRBV6-4	TRBJ2-2	-	TGTGCCAGCAGTGAAGGTGACGGTAACACCGGGGAGCTGTTTTTT	CASSEGDGNTGELFF
-	TRBV11-3	TRBJ2-7	TRBD2	TGTGCCAGCAGCTTAGTCCCCGGGACTAGCGTTTCCTACGAGCAGTACTTC	CASSLVPGTSVSYEQYF
-	TRBV14	TRBJ2-2	-	TGTGCCAGCAGCCAGAGGCGGACTCTGAACACCGGGGAGCTGTTTTTT	CASSQRRTLNTGELFF
-	TRBV19	TRBJ1-5	-	TGTGCCAGTAGTAATCAGGGGTTGGTTCAGCCCCAGCATTTT	CASSNQGLVQPQHF
-	TRBV4-2	TRBJ1-2	-	TGTGCCAGCAGCCAAGTCGGGCAGGGGCGCAACTATGGCTACACCTTC	CASSQVGQGRNYGYTF
-	TRBV9	TRBJ2-2	-	TGTGCCAGCAGCGTCCTGACAGGAGATAACGGGGAGCTGTTTTTT	CASSVLTGDNGELFF
-	TRBV15	TRBJ1-5	-	TGTGCCACCAGCAGCGAAGTAAGACTGGATAGCAATCAGCCCCAGCATTTT	CATSSEVRLDSNQPQHF
-	TRBV21-1	TRBJ1-5	-	TGTGCCAGCAAATTGGACAGGGGGCGGAATCAGCCCCAGCATTTT	CASKLDRGRNQPQHF
-	TRBV5-1	TRBJ2-3	-	TGCGCCAGCAGCTTGAGGGGGGTAGGGACAGATACGCAGTATTTT	CASSLRGVGTDTQYF
-	TRBV7-7	TRBJ2-7	-	TGTGCTAGCAGCTACAAAGGTATCAGGAAGTGGACCTACGAGCAGTACTTC	CASSYKGIRKWTYEQYF
-	TRBV14	TRBJ2-3	-	TGTGCCAGCAGCCAAGATTTAGGGGCAGGAGATACGCAGTATTTT	CASSQDLGAGDTQYF
-	TRBV20-1	TRBJ2-5	TRBD2	TGCAGCACGACTAGCCCAGAGACCCAGTACTTC	CSTTSPETQYF
-	TRBV9	TRBJ1-2	TRBD1	TGTGCCAGCAGCGCGGCCTTTGGGGACAGCAACGGCTACACCTTC	CASSAAFGDSNGYTF
-	TRBV19	TRBJ2-7	TRBD1	TGTGCCAGTAGTAACCGGGACAGGGTTTACGAGCAGTACTTC	CASSNRDRVYEQYF
-	TRBV19	TRBJ2-1	TRBD2	TGTGCCAGTAGTATCGGGACTAGCGGGGGGTACAATGAGCAGTTCTTC	CASSIGTSGGYNEQFF
many	TRBV9	TRBJ1-1	TRBD1	TGTGCCAGCAGCCAAACTCAGGGGGTTGATAACACTGAAGCTTTCTTT	CASSQTQGVDNTEAFF
-	TRBV5-4	TRBJ2-4	-	TGTGCCAGCAGCTTGGTCCCCTCGTGGGACAAAAACATTCAGTACTTC	CASSLVPSWDKNIQYF
-	TRBV19	TRBJ1-3	TRBD1	TGTGCCAGTAGCCGGGACAGGGTAGGATCTGGAAACACCATATATTTT	CASSRDRVGSGNTIYF
-	TRBV30	TRBJ1-3	-	TGTGCCTGGAGCCAGGCTGGAAACACCATATATTTT	CAWSQAGNTIYF
-	TRBV30	TRBJ1-2	TRBD1	TGTGCCTGGAGTACGGTTGACACAGGGGGGGGAGATGGCTACACCTTC	CAWSTVDTGGGDGYTF
-	TRBV3-1/TRBV3-2	TRBJ1-6	TRBD1	TGTGCCAGCAGCGGAGGGGGCAGTTTCTATAATTCACCCCTCCACTTT	CASSGGGSFYNSPLHF
-	TRBV19	TRBJ2-5	-	TGTGCCAGTAGTAGTGGATGGGGTGCGCGGGAGACCCAGTACTTC	CASSSGWGARETQYF
-	TRBV7-9	TRBJ1-4	-	TGTGCCAGCAGTCCTGTGAACTGGGGGGATAATGAAAAACTGTTTTTT	CASSPVNWGDNEKLFF
few	TRBV10-3	TRBJ1-3	TRBD1	TGTGCCATCAGTACAACAGGGGCTCTCTCTGGAAACACCATATATTTT	CAISTTGALSGNTIYF
once	TRBV18	TRBJ2-3	-	TGTGCCAGCTCACCGCAGGGGGGGGGCCTGAATACGCAGTATTTT	CASSPQGGGLNTQYF
-	TRBV3-1/TRBV3-2	TRBJ1-4	-	TGTGCCAGCAGCCATCAAACCCAGGGTTCTAATGAAAAACTGTTTTTT	CASSHQTQGSNEKLFF
-	TRBV2	TRBJ1-4	TRBD1	TGTGCCAGCAGTGAAATCGGTACAGGGGGGGCATCAACTAATGAAAAACTGTTTTTT	CASSEIGTGGASTNEKLFF
few	TRBV7-8	TRBJ1-6	TRBD1	TGTGCCAGCAGCTTCAGGGGGCGGGATAATTCACCCCTCCACTTT	CASSFRGRDNSPLHF
once	TRBV10-3	TRBJ1-3	-	TGTGCCATCACCGGGACACCTACCCGTCCTGGAAACACCATATATTTT	CAITGTPTRPGNTIYF
-	TRBV5-1	TRBJ2-2	-	TGCGCCAGCAGCTTGGCACAGGGTAACACCGGGGAGCTGTTTTTT	CASSLAQGNTGELFF
once	TRBV6-2/TRBV6-3	TRBJ2-1	TRBD2	TGTGCCAGCAGTTACTCTTTCTACCCGATACTAGCGGGAGTTCGTAATGAGCAGTTCTTC	CASSYSFYPILAGVRNEQFF
-	TRBV7-2	TRBJ1-3	-	TGTGCCAGCAGCTCCTCCCCGGGTGAAGGAAACACCATATATTTT	CASSSSPGEGNTIYF